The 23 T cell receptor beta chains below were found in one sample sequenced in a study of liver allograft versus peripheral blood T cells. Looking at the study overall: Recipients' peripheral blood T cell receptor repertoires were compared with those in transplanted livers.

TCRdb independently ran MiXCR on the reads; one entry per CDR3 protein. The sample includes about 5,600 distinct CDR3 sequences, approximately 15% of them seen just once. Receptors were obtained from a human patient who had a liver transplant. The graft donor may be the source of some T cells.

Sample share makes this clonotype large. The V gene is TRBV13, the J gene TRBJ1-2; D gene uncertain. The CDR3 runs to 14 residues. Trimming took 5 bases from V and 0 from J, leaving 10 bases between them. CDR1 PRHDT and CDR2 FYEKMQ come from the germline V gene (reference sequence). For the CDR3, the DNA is TGTGCCAGCAGCGCCCGACGGCCTAACTATGGCTACACCTTC. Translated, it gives CASSARRPNYGYTF.

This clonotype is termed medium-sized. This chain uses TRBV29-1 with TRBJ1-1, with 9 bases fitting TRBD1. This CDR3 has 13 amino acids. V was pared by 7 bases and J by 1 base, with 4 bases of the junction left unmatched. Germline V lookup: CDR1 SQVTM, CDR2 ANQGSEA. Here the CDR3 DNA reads TGCAGCGGAGGGGACAGGGCGAACACTGAAGCTTTCTTT. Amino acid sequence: CSGGDRANTEAFF.

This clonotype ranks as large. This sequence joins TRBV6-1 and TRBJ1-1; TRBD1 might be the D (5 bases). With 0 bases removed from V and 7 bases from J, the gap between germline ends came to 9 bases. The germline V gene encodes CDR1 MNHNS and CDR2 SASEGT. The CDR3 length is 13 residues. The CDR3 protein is CASSEAMGREAFF. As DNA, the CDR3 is TGTGCCAGCAGTGAAGCGATGGGACGTGAAGCTTTCTTT.

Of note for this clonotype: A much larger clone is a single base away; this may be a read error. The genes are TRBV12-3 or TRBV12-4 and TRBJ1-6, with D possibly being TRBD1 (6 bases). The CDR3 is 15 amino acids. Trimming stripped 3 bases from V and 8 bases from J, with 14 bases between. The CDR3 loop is CASSFSRGKHSPLHF. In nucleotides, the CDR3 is TGTGCCAGCAGTTTCAGCAGGGGCAAGCATTCACCCCTCCACTTT.

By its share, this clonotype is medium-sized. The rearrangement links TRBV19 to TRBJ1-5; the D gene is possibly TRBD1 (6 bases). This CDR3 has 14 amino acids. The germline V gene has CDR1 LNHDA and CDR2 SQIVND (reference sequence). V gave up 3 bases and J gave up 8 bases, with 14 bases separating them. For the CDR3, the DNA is TGTGCCAGTAGTATTCAGGGGCCTAGGGAGCCCCAGCATTTT. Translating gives CASSIQGPREPQHF.

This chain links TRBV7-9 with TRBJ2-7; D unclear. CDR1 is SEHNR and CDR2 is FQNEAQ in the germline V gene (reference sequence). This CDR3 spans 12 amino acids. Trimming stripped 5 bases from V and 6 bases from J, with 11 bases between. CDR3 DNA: TGTGCCAGCAGCCTCTCAACCCCCGAGCAGTACTTC. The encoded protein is CASSLSTPEQYF.

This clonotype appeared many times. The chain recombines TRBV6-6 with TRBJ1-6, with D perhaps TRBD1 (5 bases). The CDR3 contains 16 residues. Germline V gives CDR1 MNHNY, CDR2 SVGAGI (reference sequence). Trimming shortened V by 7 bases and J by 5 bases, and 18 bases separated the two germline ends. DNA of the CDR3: TGTGCCAGCAACATAGGGGTCGGCTATAATAATTCACCCCTCCACTTT. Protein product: CASNIGVGYNNSPLHF.

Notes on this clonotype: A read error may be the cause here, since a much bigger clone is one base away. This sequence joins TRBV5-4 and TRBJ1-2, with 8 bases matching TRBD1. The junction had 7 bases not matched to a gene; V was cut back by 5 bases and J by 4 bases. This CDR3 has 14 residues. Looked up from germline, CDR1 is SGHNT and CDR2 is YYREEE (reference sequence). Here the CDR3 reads CASSLQGVSYGYTF. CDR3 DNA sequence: TGTGCCAGCAGTTTACAGGGGGTGTCCTATGGCTACACCTTC.

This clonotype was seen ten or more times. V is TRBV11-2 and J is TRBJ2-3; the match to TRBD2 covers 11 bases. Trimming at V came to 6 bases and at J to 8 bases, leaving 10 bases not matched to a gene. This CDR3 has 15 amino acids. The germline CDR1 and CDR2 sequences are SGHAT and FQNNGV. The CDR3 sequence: CASRAAGTSGSTQYF. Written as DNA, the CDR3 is TGTGCCAGCAGAGCTGCCGGGACTAGCGGAAGTACGCAGTATTTT.

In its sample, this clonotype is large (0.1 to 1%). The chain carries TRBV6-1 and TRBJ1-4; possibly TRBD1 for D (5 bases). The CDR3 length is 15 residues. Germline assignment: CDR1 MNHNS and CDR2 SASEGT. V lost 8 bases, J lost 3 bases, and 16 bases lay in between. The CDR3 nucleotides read TGTGCCAGCCTTACGGGGGTCGGGGCTAATGAAAAACTGTTTTTT. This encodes CASLTGVGANEKLFF.

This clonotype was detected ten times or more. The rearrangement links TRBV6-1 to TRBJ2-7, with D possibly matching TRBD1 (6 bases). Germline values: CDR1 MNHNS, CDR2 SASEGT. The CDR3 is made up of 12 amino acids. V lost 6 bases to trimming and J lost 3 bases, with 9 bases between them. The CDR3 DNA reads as TGTGCCAGCAGGGCAGGGGTCTACGAGCAGTACTTC. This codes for CASRAGVYEQYF.

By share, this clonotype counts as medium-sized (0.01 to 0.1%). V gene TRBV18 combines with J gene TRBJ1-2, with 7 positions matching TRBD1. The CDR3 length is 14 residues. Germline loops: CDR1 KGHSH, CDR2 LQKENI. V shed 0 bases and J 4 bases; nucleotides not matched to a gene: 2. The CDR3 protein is CASSPPGDSYGYTF. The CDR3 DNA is TGTGCCAGCTCACCACCCGGGGACAGCTATGGCTACACCTTC.

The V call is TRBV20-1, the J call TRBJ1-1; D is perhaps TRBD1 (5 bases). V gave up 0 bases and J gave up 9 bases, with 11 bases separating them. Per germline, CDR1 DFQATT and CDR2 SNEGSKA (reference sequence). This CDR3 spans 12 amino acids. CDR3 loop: CSARDGAEQAFF. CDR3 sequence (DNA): TGCAGTGCTAGAGATGGGGCGGAACAAGCTTTCTTT.

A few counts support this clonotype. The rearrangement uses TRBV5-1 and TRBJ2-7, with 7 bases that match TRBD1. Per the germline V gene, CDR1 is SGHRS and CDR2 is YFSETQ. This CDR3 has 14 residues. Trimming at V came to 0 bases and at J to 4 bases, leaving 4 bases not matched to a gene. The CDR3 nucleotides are TGCGCCAGCAGCTTGGGGACAGGTGGGTACGAGCAGTACTTC. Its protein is CASSLGTGGYEQYF.

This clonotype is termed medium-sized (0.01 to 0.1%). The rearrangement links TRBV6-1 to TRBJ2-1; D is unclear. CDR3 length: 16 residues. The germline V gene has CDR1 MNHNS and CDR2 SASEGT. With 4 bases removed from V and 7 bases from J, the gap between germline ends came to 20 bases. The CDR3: CASSAKFPGSRNEQFF. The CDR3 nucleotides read TGTGCCAGCAGTGCTAAATTTCCGGGTTCGAGGAATGAGCAGTTCTTC.

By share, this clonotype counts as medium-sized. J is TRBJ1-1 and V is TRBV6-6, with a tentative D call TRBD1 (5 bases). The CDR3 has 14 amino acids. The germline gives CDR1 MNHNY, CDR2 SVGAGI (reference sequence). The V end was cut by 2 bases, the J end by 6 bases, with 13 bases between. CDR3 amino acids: CASSYAGEVPEAFF. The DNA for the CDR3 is TGTGCCAGCAGTTACGCGGGGGAGGTTCCTGAAGCTTTCTTT.

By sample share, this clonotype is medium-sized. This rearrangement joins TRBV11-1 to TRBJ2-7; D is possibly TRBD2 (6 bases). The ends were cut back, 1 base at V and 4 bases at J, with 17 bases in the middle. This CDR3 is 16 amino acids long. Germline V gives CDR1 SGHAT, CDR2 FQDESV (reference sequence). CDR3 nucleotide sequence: TGTGCCAGCAGCTTAGGGGGAGGCATGGGAAAATACGAGCAGTACTTC. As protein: CASSLGGGMGKYEQYF.

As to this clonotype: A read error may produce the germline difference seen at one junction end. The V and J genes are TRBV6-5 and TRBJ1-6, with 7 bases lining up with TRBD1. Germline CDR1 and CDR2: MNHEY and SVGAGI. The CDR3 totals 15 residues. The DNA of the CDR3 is TGTGCCAGCAGCGGAGGGGGCTCCTATAATGCACCCCTCCACTTT. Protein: CASSGGGSYNAPLHF.

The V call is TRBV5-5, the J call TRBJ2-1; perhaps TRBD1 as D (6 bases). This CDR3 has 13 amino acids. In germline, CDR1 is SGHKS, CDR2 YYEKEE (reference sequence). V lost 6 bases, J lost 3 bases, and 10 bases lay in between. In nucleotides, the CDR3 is TGTGCCAGCACGAGACAGGACTACAATGAGCAGTTCTTC. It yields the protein CASTRQDYNEQFF. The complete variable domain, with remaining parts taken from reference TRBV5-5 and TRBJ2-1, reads DAGVTQSPTHLIKTRGQQVTLRCSPISGHKSVSWYQQVLGQGPQFIFQYYEKEERGRGNFPDRFSARQFPNYSSELNVNALLLGDSALYLCASTRQDYNEQFFGPGTRLTVL.

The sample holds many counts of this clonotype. The CDR3 loop reads CASSQSGQGVSPLHF. The CDR3 coding sequence is TGTGCCAGCAGCCAATCGGGACAGGGGGTATCACCCCTCCACTTT. The chain has TRBV16 and TRBJ1-6; TRBD1 agrees at 11 bases. V lost 0 bases, J lost 10 bases, and 2 bases stayed unmatched. CDR1 is KGHSY and CDR2 is FQNENV in the germline V gene. The CDR3 runs 15 residues.

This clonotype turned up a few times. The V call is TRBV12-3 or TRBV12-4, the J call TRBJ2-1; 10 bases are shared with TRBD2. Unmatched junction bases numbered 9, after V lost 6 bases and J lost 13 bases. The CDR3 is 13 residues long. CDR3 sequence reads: CASSLALAGVQFF. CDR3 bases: TGTGCCAGCAGCCTTGCTCTAGCGGGAGTTCAGTTCTTC.

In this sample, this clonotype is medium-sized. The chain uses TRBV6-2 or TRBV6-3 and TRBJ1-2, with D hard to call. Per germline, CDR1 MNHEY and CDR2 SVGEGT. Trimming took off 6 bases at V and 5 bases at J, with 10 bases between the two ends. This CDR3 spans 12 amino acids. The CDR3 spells CASSPGEYGYTF. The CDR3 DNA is TGTGCCAGCAGCCCCGGTGAATATGGCTACACCTTC.

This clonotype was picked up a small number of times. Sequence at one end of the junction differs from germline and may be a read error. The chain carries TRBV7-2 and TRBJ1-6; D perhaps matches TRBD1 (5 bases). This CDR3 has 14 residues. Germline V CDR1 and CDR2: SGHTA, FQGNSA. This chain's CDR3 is CVSSEGQVFSPLHF. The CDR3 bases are TGTGTCAGCAGCGAGGGGCAGGTTTTCTCACCCCTCCACTTT.